This TCR beta chain was obtained from a study of blood T cell repertoires in COVID-19. As for the study in general: Samples representing acute and convalescent COVID-19 were sourced from the United States, Italy and Spain.

In the source study's methods: The assay estimated nucleated cells by amplifying reference gene primers. TCRdb keeps only in-frame clones here, not all; method: immunoSEQ multiplex PCR. That table furnishes V, J and clone size, whereas the DNA furnished D and trimming. The sample lists some 210,000 clones; around four fifths were seen once. Per the germline V gene, CDR1 is DFQATT and CDR2 is SNEGSKA (reference sequence). The CDR3 runs 11 residues. The origin of this receptor is a human donor in a cohort sampled during active COVID-19. The chain uses TRBV20-1 and TRBJ2-7; TRBD1 might be the D (6 bases). Input material: peripheral blood. The CDR3 DNA is TGCAGCACAGGGACCACCTACGAGCAGTACTTC. This encodes CSTGTTYEQYF.